These 30 T cell receptor beta chains were sequenced from one sample in a study of blood T cell repertoires in COVID-19. Clones were read by immunoSEQ multiplex PCR, and TCRdb kept only the in-frame ones, dropping some. There are 130,000 to 150,000 clones in the sample; 70% to 85% occur only once, and 9.2% lies in the top ten. Sequenced sample: PBMCs or T cells enriched from blood (not recorded which). Source of these receptors: a middle-aged man who had recovered from COVID-19.

This chain connects TRBV7-2 to TRBJ2-7; weak D call: TRBD1 (6 bases). From germline, CDR1 is SGHTA and CDR2 FQGNSA. The V and J ends lost 3 bases and 2 bases respectively, with 11 bases between them. The CDR3 has 14 amino acids. CDR3 sequence (DNA): TGTGCCAGCAGCTTGGGACACCTTCCCTACGAGCAGTACTTC. Translating it yields CASSLGHLPYEQYF.

CDR3: CASSPPLAGGADTQYF. CDR3 coding DNA: TGTGCCAGCAGCCCCCCCCTAGCGGGGGGAGCAGATACGCAGTATTTT. The genes are TRBV7-3 and TRBJ2-3; 11 nucleotides match TRBD2. The CDR3 is 16 amino acids. Germline V CDR1 and CDR2: SGHTA, FQGTGA. J was trimmed by 4 bases and V by 5 bases; bases with no gene match: 8.

The V call is TRBV6-6, the J call TRBJ1-2, with D possibly being TRBD1 (5 bases). The length of the CDR3 is 12 residues. Trimming shortened V by 6 bases and J by 8 bases, and 13 bases separated the two germline ends. Germline CDR1 is MNHNY and CDR2 is SVGAGI (reference sequence). This CDR3 reads CASSPARVGYTF. The DNA of the CDR3 is TGTGCCAGCAGCCCGGCCAGGGTCGGCTACACCTTC.

The rearrangement uses TRBV7-9 and TRBJ2-7; D might be TRBD1 (5 bases). Per the germline V gene, CDR1 is SEHNR and CDR2 is FQNEAQ (reference sequence). The CDR3 sequence is 13 residues long. Trimming removed 4 bases from V and 2 bases from J, with 9 bases in between. This CDR3 reads CASSSGNPYEQYF. CDR3 DNA: TGTGCCAGCAGCTCAGGGAATCCCTACGAGCAGTACTTC.

J is TRBJ2-5 and V is TRBV6-6, with TRBD2 identical over 12 bases. The germline CDR1 and CDR2 sequences are MNHNY and SVGAGI (reference sequence). The CDR3 loop spans 16 amino acids. The junction had 3 bases not matched to a gene; V was cut back by 4 bases and J by 0 bases. The CDR3 DNA reads TGTGCCAGCAGTTTAACTAGCGGGGGGAACCAAGAGACCCAGTACTTC. This codes for CASSLTSGGNQETQYF.

This chain uses TRBV20-1 with TRBJ1-3; D gene unclear. Germline CDR1 is DFQATT and CDR2 is SNEGSKA (reference sequence). V shed 3 bases and J shed 4 bases, with 19 bases lying between them. The CDR3 length is 16 residues. CDR3 sequence reads: CSASPMDRPGGNTIYF. The CDR3 bases are TGCAGTGCTAGTCCAATGGATAGACCGGGGGGAAACACCATATATTTT.

The sample holds one count of this clone. The V call is TRBV5-5, the J call TRBJ1-3; D uncertain. The germline V and J ends were trimmed by 0 bases and 0 bases, with 22 bases remaining between them. The V gene's germline CDR1 is SGHKS and CDR2 YYEKEE (reference sequence). CDR3 length: 20 residues. Here the CDR3 reads CASSLEVGKSGLSSGNTIYF. Here the CDR3 DNA reads TGTGCCAGCAGCTTGGAAGTAGGCAAGAGTGGACTGAGCTCTGGAAACACCATATATTTT. The full variable domain, in which reference TRBV5-5 and TRBJ1-3 provide the parts outside the CDR3, is DAGVTQSPTHLIKTRGQQVTLRCSPISGHKSVSWYQQVLGQGPQFIFQYYEKEERGRGNFPDRFSARQFPNYSSELNVNALLLGDSALYLCASSLEVGKSGLSSGNTIYFGEGSWLTVV.

The chain links TRBV27 to TRBJ2-3; 10 bases map to TRBD1. V shed 6 bases and J 2 bases; nucleotides not matched to a gene: 5. The germline V gene encodes CDR1 MNHEY and CDR2 SMNVEV (reference sequence). This CDR3 spans 15 amino acids. The CDR3 nucleotides read TGTGCCAGCAGCCAGGACAGGGGGAACACAGATACGCAGTATTTT. Its protein is CASSQDRGNTDTQYF.

The chain is built from TRBV2 and TRBJ2-7, with TRBD1 as a possible D gene (5 bases). The V and J ends lost 8 bases and 0 bases respectively, with 14 bases between them. CDR3 length: 14 amino acids. Germline V gene sequence: CDR1 SNHLY, CDR2 FYNNEI. The CDR3 loop reads CASVSTGGSYEQYF. The CDR3 DNA reads TGTGCCAGCGTTTCCACAGGTGGCTCCTACGAGCAGTACTTC.

The V call is TRBV30, the J call TRBJ1-3, with D unclear. The V end lost 0 bases, the J end lost 1 base, and 7 bases lay between the germline ends. This CDR3 is built from 14 residues. Germline lookup yields CDR1 GTSNPN and CDR2 SVGIG (reference sequence). CDR3 in DNA: TGTGCCTGGAGTGTTGAGAGTTCTGGAAACACCATATATTTT. Translating gives CAWSVESSGNTIYF.

The V call is TRBV19, the J call TRBJ2-1; 13 bases match TRBD2. This CDR3 spans 16 amino acids. With V trimmed by 6 bases and J by 8 bases, 10 bases remained unmatched. From germline, CDR1 is LNHDA and CDR2 SQIVND (reference sequence). The CDR3 nucleotides read TGTGCCAGTAGCCTTACTAGCGGGGGGGCGGTTGATGAGCAGTTCTTC. This translates into CASSLTSGGAVDEQFF.

The V call is TRBV5-1, the J call TRBJ2-2, with TRBD2 matching over 8 bases. Germline V CDR1 and CDR2: SGHRS, YFSETQ. CDR3 length: 15 residues. V trimming: 5 bases; J trimming: 3 bases; junction bases outside the gene matches: 6. This CDR3 reads CASRPGGRDTGELFF. The DNA for the CDR3 is TGCGCCAGCAGGCCGGGGGGGCGCGACACCGGGGAGCTGTTTTTT.

The V and J genes are TRBV6-4 and TRBJ2-2, with D perhaps TRBD2 (5 bases). V was cut by 3 bases and J by 1 base, with 12 bases left in between. The CDR3 runs 16 residues. Germline lookup yields CDR1 MRHNA and CDR2 SNTAGT. The chain's CDR3 is CASSESIAQNTGELFF. Written as DNA, the CDR3 is TGTGCCAGCAGTGAATCCATAGCGCAGAACACCGGGGAGCTGTTTTTT.

This chain uses TRBV7-2 with TRBJ1-1; a weak D match, TRBD1 (5 bases). CDR1 and CDR2 from the germline V gene are SGHTA and FQGNSA. Trimming cost V 5 bases and J 11 bases, with 18 bases left between them. CDR3 length equals 13 residues. CDR3 in amino acids: CASSGVGGAGAFF. CDR3 nucleotides: TGTGCCAGCAGCGGAGTGGGAGGGGCAGGGGCTTTCTTT.

The rearrangement uses TRBV10-2 and TRBJ2-1; D is unresolved. Germline values: CDR1 WSHSY, CDR2 SAAADI. V lost 1 base, J lost 14 bases, and 12 bases lay in between. The CDR3 is 12 amino acids. The CDR3 nucleotides are TGCGCCAGCAGTGAGTTGGTAGCTCTTGAGTTCTTC. This codes for CASSELVALEFF.

The chain carries TRBV5-6 and TRBJ2-7, with 12 bases matching TRBD1. The V segment lost 4 bases and the J segment 2 bases; nucleotides outside the gene matches: 10. Germline values: CDR1 SGHDT, CDR2 YYEEEE. The CDR3 is 17 residues long. The DNA for the CDR3 is TGTGCCAGCAGCACGAAGACCGGGACAGGGGGCACCTACGAGCAGTACTTC. This encodes CASSTKTGTGGTYEQYF.

A single count supports this clone. The chain combines TRBV7-9 with TRBJ2-1; 7 nucleotides line up with TRBD2. Germline V gene sequence: CDR1 SEHNR, CDR2 FQNEAQ (reference sequence). This CDR3 is 14 amino acids long. Trimming at V came to 3 bases and at J to 6 bases, leaving 5 bases not matched to a gene. The CDR3 coding sequence is TGTGCCAGCAGCTTGCGGGAGAGGAGCAATGAGCAGTTCTTC. Translation gives CASSLRERSNEQFF.

In DNA, the CDR3 is TGTGCCAGCTCACCGGAGACCGGGGAGCTGTTTTTT. Translation: CASSPETGELFF. This chain uses TRBV18 with TRBJ2-2; D not resolved. The germline V and J ends were trimmed by 3 bases and 5 bases, with 4 bases remaining between them. From germline, CDR1 is KGHSH and CDR2 LQKENI. The CDR3 has 12 amino acids.

The CDR3 is CASSRAYEQYF. In DNA form, the CDR3 reads TGTGCCAGCAGCAGGGCCTACGAGCAGTACTTC. The V and J genes are TRBV28 and TRBJ2-7; the D gene is possibly TRBD1 (5 bases). Trimming removed 6 bases from V and 2 bases from J, with 5 bases in between. The germline gives CDR1 MDHEN, CDR2 SYDVKM. This CDR3 spans 11 amino acids.

This sequence joins TRBV29-1 and TRBJ1-4; weak D call: TRBD1 (6 bases). Deletions cut 6 bases from V and 8 bases from J, with 19 bases between. This CDR3 has 14 amino acids. In germline, CDR1 is SQVTM, CDR2 ANQGSEA. CDR3 sequence (DNA): TGCAGCGTGCCCCAGGGGCCCCCTGGGGAAAAACTGTTTTTT. It is translated as CSVPQGPPGEKLFF.

The rearrangement joins TRBV11-1 to TRBJ1-1; 8 bases match TRBD1. CDR1 and CDR2 (germline): SGHAT, FQDESV (reference sequence). The junction had 9 bases not matched to a gene; V was cut back by 0 bases and J by 3 bases. The CDR3 runs to 17 residues. The CDR3 spells CASSLASWTGRYTEAFF. The CDR3 DNA is TGTGCCAGCAGCTTAGCATCTTGGACAGGGAGATACACTGAAGCTTTCTTT.

The chain joins TRBV27 to TRBJ2-7; 7 positions agree with TRBD1. The germline V gene has CDR1 MNHEY and CDR2 SMNVEV (reference sequence). Trimming took 5 bases from V and 7 from J; bases not matched to a gene: 17. The CDR3 covers 16 residues. The CDR3 bases are TGTGCCAGCAGTCCCCGACAGGGATCCACCCCTTGGGAGCAGTACTTC. The encoded protein is CASSPRQGSTPWEQYF.

The V and J genes are TRBV19 and TRBJ1-2; TRBD1 matches at 11 bases. The trim removed 4 bases at V and 4 bases at J, leaving 5 bases unmatched. From germline, CDR1 is LNHDA and CDR2 SQIVND (reference sequence). CDR3 length equals 15 residues. The DNA for the CDR3 is TGTGCCAGTAGTACAGTTGGGACAGGGGGCTATGGCTACACCTTC. Translation: CASSTVGTGGYGYTF.

The chain has TRBV5-8 and TRBJ2-7; 9 bases line up with TRBD1. CDR3 size: 16 residues. Germline V CDR1 and CDR2: SGHTS, YDEGEE. Trimming at V came to 0 bases and at J to 5 bases, leaving 9 bases not matched to a gene. The CDR3 protein is CASSLAVGQGYHEQYF. In DNA, the CDR3 is TGTGCCAGCAGCTTGGCAGTAGGACAGGGGTACCACGAGCAGTACTTC.

This clone was recorded once. This chain's CDR3 is CAIRTSGASRTGELFF. Written as DNA, the CDR3 is TGTGCCATCCGGACTAGCGGGGCCTCGAGAACCGGGGAGCTGTTTTTT. The chain links TRBV10-3 to TRBJ2-2, with 12 bases aligning to TRBD2. With V trimmed by 8 bases and J by 5 bases, 9 bases remained unmatched. Per the germline V gene, CDR1 is ENHRY and CDR2 is SYGVKD. The CDR3 is made up of 16 amino acids.

V and J are TRBV5-4 and TRBJ2-7; 8 bases are a match to TRBD1. J gave up 7 bases and V 3 bases, and 6 bases lay outside the gene matches. The CDR3 is 13 amino acids. Germline CDR1 SGHNT, CDR2 YYREEE (reference sequence). The CDR3 DNA is TGTGCCAGCAGCTCGGCAGGGGGCCGAGAGCAGTACTTC. Translating gives CASSSAGGREQYF. Filled out from reference TRBV5-4 and TRBJ2-7, the complete variable domain reads ETGVTQSPTHLIKTRGQQVTLRCSSQSGHNTVSWYQQALGQGPQFIFQYYREEENGRGNFPPRFSGLQFPNYSSELNVNALELDDSALYLCASSSAGGREQYFGPGTRLTVT.

This clone has only one observation. V is TRBV19 and J is TRBJ2-6, with TRBD1 matching 8 bases. V shed 1 base, J shed 0 bases, and the junction held 2 bases outside the gene matches. This CDR3 has 17 residues. Per the germline V gene, CDR1 is LNHDA and CDR2 is SQIVND (reference sequence). The CDR3 region is CASSIGTGLSGANVLTF. The CDR3 region has the DNA TGTGCCAGTAGTATAGGGACAGGGCTCTCTGGGGCCAACGTCCTGACTTTC.

The chain employs TRBV7-2 and TRBJ1-5, with 7 positions matching TRBD1. The CDR3 contains 16 residues. Germline CDR1 reads SGHTA; CDR2 reads FQGNSA. The junction had 7 bases not matched to a gene; V was cut back by 5 bases and J by 0 bases. This chain's CDR3 is CASSPGQFLSNQPQHF. CDR3 DNA sequence: TGTGCCAGCAGCCCGGGACAGTTCCTTAGCAATCAGCCCCAGCATTTT.

The rearrangement links TRBV5-1 to TRBJ2-2; 9 bases agree with TRBD1. The germline V gene has CDR1 SGHRS and CDR2 YFSETQ. The ends lost 3 bases at V and 4 bases at J; junction bases unmatched: 1. The CDR3 contains 14 residues. Here the CDR3 DNA reads TGCGCCAGCAGCTCGGGACAGGGCACCGGGGAGCTGTTTTTT. It specifies CASSSGQGTGELFF.

V usage is TRBV7-2 and J usage is TRBJ2-7; D is perhaps TRBD1 (6 bases). The germline V gene encodes CDR1 SGHTA and CDR2 FQGNSA. Trimming pared 5 bases from V and 2 bases from J, leaving 13 bases between. CDR3 length equals 14 residues. Here the CDR3 reads CASSLATGPYEQYF. The CDR3 nucleotides are TGTGCCAGCAGCCTTGCGACAGGTCCCTACGAGCAGTACTTC.